These T cell receptor beta chains were read from a single sample in a study of cytomegalovirus exposure and HLA in healthy donors. Here immunoSEQ multiplex PCR was the method, and the copy in TCRdb shows in-frame clones only, minus some. The sample consists of approximately 89,000 clones, roughly 80% of them appearing once. Sequencing used PBMCs. These receptors came from a man younger than 40 in good health and CMV-seronegative. CDR3s leave out the opening cysteine and the closing phenylalanine or tryptophan.

V gene	J gene	CDR3 protein
TRBV7-2	TRBJ2-6	ASSLRGGRKGGANVLT
TRBV5-4	TRBJ2-1	ASSSTSGGGGEQF
TRBV27	TRBJ2-7	ASSLGGGYEQY
TRBV27	TRBJ2-2	ASSSGQVPGELF
TRBV18	TRBJ2-7	ASSPPGQPYEQY
TRBV13	TRBJ1-1	ASSLGEVPEAF
TRBV4-1	TRBJ2-7	ASSHGQGGTYEQY
TRBV28	TRBJ1-1	ASRRGGAHTEAF
TRBV19	TRBJ1-1	ASSRGTGGTEAF
TRBV28	TRBJ2-1	ARLREVSYNEQF
TRBV18	TRBJ2-1	ASSPLEAGSSYNEQF
TRBV5-1	TRBJ1-4	ASQPQGLDEKLF
TRBV18	TRBJ2-3	ASSPADHYRGQDPDTQY
TRBV5-5	TRBJ1-2	ASSVDPGQGGNYGYT
TRBV6-1	TRBJ1-4	ASSDRGTEKLF